The 10 T cell receptor beta chains reported below all come from one sample, sequenced in a study of Ad26.COV2.S vaccination and SARS-CoV-2 variants. Some clones are missing from TCRdb's copy, which holds only in-frame ones; the method was immunoSEQ multiplex PCR. Seen here are just over 350,000 clones, 92% observed once, and the top ten hold 3.9%. Sequenced material: peripheral blood, taken after recovery from COVID-19. The source of these receptors is a human donor who had recovered from COVID-19.

The table lists this clone with a count of one. The CDR3 nucleotides read TGTGCCAGCAGTATCACAGGGGGAGCGTCAACCCGGGAGCTGTTTTTT. Translating it yields CASSITGGASTRELFF. This sequence joins TRBV27 and TRBJ2-2, with 8 bases identical to TRBD1. Trimming removed 5 bases from V and 9 bases from J; junction bases left unmatched: 14. The CDR3 has 16 amino acids. CDR1 and CDR2 (germline): MNHEY, SMNVEV (reference sequence).

This clone has more than one count but fewer than ten. The rearrangement joins TRBV27 to TRBJ2-7; the match to TRBD1 covers 8 bases. Germline values: CDR1 MNHEY, CDR2 SMNVEV (reference sequence). The CDR3 is 14 amino acids. Trimming removed 6 bases from V and 4 bases from J; junction bases left unmatched: 8. Here the CDR3 reads CASSFGQGRYEQYF. The DNA for the CDR3 is TGTGCCAGCAGCTTCGGACAGGGTCGATACGAGCAGTACTTC.

The genes are TRBV3-1 (or the pseudogene TRBV3-2) and TRBJ2-3, with D maybe TRBD1 (5 bases). The CDR3 spans 16 residues. CDR1 LGHDT and CDR2 YNNKEL come from the germline V gene (reference sequence). V was clipped by 4 bases and J by 6 bases, with 20 bases between them. The CDR3 loop reads CASSLIRGPGVDTQYF. CDR3 DNA: TGTGCCAGCAGCCTCATAAGGGGCCCCGGAGTGGATACGCAGTATTTT.

The chain recombines TRBV7-9 with TRBJ2-7; D might be TRBD2 (7 bases). The CDR3 has 15 residues. Trimming left V 3 bases short and J 1 base short, with 13 bases between. Germline CDR1 reads SEHNR; CDR2 reads FQNEAQ (reference sequence). The CDR3 region is CASSLAGAKSYEQYF. The CDR3 DNA reads TGTGCCAGCAGCTTGGCGGGGGCCAAATCCTACGAGCAGTACTTC.

The rearrangement links TRBV6-5 to TRBJ2-2; no clear D. The V end lost 6 bases, the J end lost 5 bases, and 16 bases lay between the germline ends. Germline CDR1 MNHEY, CDR2 SVGAGI. This CDR3 is 15 amino acids long. In nucleotides, the CDR3 is TGTGCCAGCAGCTCGGTCACCTTTTGGACCGGGGAGCTGTTTTTT. This codes for CASSSVTFWTGELFF.

In regard to this clone: An end of the junction does not agree with germline; a read error may underlie this. V is TRBV7-7 and J is TRBJ2-2; 8 bases map to TRBD2. Germline-derived CDR1 and CDR2 are SSHAT and FNYEAQ (reference sequence). The CDR3 covers 15 residues. The CDR3 DNA reads TGTGCTAGCAGCCTCACGGGAGGGGACACCGGGGAGCTGTTTTTT. This sequence encodes CASSLTGGDTGELFF.

V is TRBV5-6 and J is TRBJ1-2; TRBD1 matches 9 bases. The CDR3 is 15 amino acids. The V gene's germline CDR1 is SGHDT and CDR2 YYEEEE. V trimming: 4 bases; J trimming: 6 bases; junction bases outside the gene matches: 10. Here the CDR3 reads CASSPRDREFHGYTF. The CDR3 nucleotides are TGTGCCAGCAGCCCCCGGGACAGGGAGTTTCATGGCTACACCTTC. The whole variable domain, remainder taken from reference TRBV5-6 and TRBJ1-2, is DAGVTQSPTHLIKTRGQQVTLRCSPKSGHDTVSWYQQALGQGPQFIFQYYEEEERQRGNFPDRFSGHQFPNYSSELNVNALLLGDSALYLCASSPRDREFHGYTFGSGTRLTVV.

V gene TRBV9 combines with J gene TRBJ2-7; 7 positions match TRBD2. The CDR3 is made up of 14 amino acids. From germline, CDR1 is SGDLS and CDR2 YYNGEE. Trimming took 0 bases from V and 3 from J; bases not matched to a gene: 3. In DNA, the CDR3 is TGTGCCAGCAGCGTAGACCCTAGCGGCTACGAGCAGTACTTC. This translates into CASSVDPSGYEQYF. The full variable domain, its missing parts supplied by reference TRBV9 and TRBJ2-7, is DSGVTQTPKHLITATGQRVTLRCSPRSGDLSVYWYQQSLDQGLQFLIQYYNGEERAKGNILERFSAQQFPDLHSELNLSSLELGDSALYFCASSVDPSGYEQYFGPGTRLTVT.

This chain connects TRBV27 to TRBJ2-3; D perhaps matches TRBD1 (7 bases). The V gene lost 7 bases and the J gene lost 0 bases, with 14 bases spanning the gap. The CDR3 is 15 amino acids. Germline V gene sequence: CDR1 MNHEY, CDR2 SMNVEV (reference sequence). The CDR3 DNA is TGTGCCAGCAATCCCTCAGGGGGGAGCACAGATACGCAGTATTTT. Encoded protein: CASNPSGGSTDTQYF.

This rearrangement joins TRBV10-2 to TRBJ2-1; D is undetermined. CDR3 size: 13 residues. V lost 3 bases and J 3 bases, leaving 6 bases between the germline ends. Per the germline V gene, CDR1 is WSHSY and CDR2 is SAAADI. CDR3 loop: CASSDDGYNEQFF. The DNA of the CDR3 is TGCGCCAGCAGTGATGATGGCTACAATGAGCAGTTCTTC.